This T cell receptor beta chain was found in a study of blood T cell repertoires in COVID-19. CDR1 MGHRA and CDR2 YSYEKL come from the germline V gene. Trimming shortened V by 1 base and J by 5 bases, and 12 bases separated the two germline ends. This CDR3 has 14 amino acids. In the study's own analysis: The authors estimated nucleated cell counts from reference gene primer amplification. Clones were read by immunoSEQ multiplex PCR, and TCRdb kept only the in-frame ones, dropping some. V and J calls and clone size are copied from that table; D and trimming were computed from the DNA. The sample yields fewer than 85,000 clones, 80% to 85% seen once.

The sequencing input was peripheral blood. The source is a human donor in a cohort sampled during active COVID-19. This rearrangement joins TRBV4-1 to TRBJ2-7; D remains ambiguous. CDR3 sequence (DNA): TGCGCCAGCAGCCAAGCCTGGCAGATTGACGAGCAGTACTTC. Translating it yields CASSQAWQIDEQYF.